This is a list of T cell receptor beta chains from one sample in a study of blood T cell repertoires in COVID-19. TCRdb keeps only in-frame clones here, not all; method: immunoSEQ multiplex PCR. The sample contains over 450,000 clones, 75% to 90% of which appear only once. Material: peripheral blood. The receptors here all came from a young man with COVID-19, enrolled during active disease. CDR3s include the opening cysteine and the closing phenylalanine or tryptophan. Fields, in order: J gene, D gene, clone size, V gene, CDR3 DNA, CDR3 protein. A D gene is named only where the DNA matches it firmly. Clone sizes are given selectively: once, few, many, or a class where the clone is expanded.

TRBJ1-5 | NA | NA | TRBV6-5 | TGTGCCAGCAGTTTAAGCCTGGATCAGCCCCAGCATTTT | CASSLSLDQPQHF
TRBJ2-3 | NA | NA | TRBV29-1 | TGCAGCGTGGGGGCTCGGCACAGCACAGATACGCAGTATTTT | CSVGARHSTDTQYF
TRBJ1-3 | TRBD1 | NA | TRBV5-6 | TGTGCCAGCAGCTTCATCAGACAGGGATGGAACACCATATATTTT | CASSFIRQGWNTIYF
TRBJ2-7 | NA | NA | TRBV3-1/TRBV3-2 | TGTGCCAGCAGCCATTCGACTAGTATTTTATCCTACGAGCAGTACTTC | CASSHSTSILSYEQYF
TRBJ2-7 | TRBD1 | NA | TRBV14 | TGTGCCAGCAGCCAAGGGTGGGCGGTGGAGACAGGGGAGTCCCCAGCTTCCTACGAGCAGTACTTC | CASSQGWAVETGESPASYEQYF
TRBJ2-1 | NA | NA | TRBV28 | TGTGCCAGCAGTTCCCTAGGCAGCGGAAGCTACAATGAGCAGTTCTTC | CASSSLGSGSYNEQFF
TRBJ2-2 | NA | NA | TRBV5-1 | TGCGCCAGCAGCTTGGTTTACTTGTTCTCCGGGGAGCTGTTTTTT | CASSLVYLFSGELFF
TRBJ2-3 | NA | NA | TRBV2 | TGTGCCAGCACGGTTTGGACAGATACGCAGTATTTT | CASTVWTDTQYF
TRBJ2-7 | TRBD2 | NA | TRBV5-1 | TGCGCCAGCAGTCGCCTAGCGGGAGGGATTAGCGACGAGCAGTACTTC | CASSRLAGGISDEQYF
TRBJ1-3 | NA | NA | TRBV6-1 | TGTGCCAGCAGTGAATCTGTCCCTTCGTTGTCCAGCTCTGGAAACACCATATATTTT | CASSESVPSLSSSGNTIYF
TRBJ2-1 | TRBD2 | NA | TRBV3-1/TRBV3-2 | TGTGCCAGCAGCCAGAGGCGGGGGGGCTACAATGAGCAGTTCTTC | CASSQRRGGYNEQFF
TRBJ2-2 | TRBD1 | NA | TRBV2 | TGTGCCAGCAGTGACTCCTGGACAGGGGAGACCGGGGAGCTGTTTTTT | CASSDSWTGETGELFF
TRBJ2-4 | NA | NA | TRBV5-6 | TGTGCCAGCAGCTTACGGACTTTCAAAAACATTCAGTACTTC | CASSLRTFKNIQYF
TRBJ2-7 | TRBD1 | NA | TRBV6-5 | TGTGCCAGCAGGGTGACAGGGGCCCACGAGCAGTACTTC | CASRVTGAHEQYF
TRBJ2-7 | TRBD2 | NA | TRBV5-8 | TGTGCCAGCAGCTTGTGGTTAGCGGGGGATTCCTACGAGCAGTACTTC | CASSLWLAGDSYEQYF
TRBJ2-2 | TRBD2 | NA | TRBV3-1/TRBV3-2 | TGTGCCAGCAGCCAAGTACCTAGCGGATACACCGGGGAGCTGTTTTTT | CASSQVPSGYTGELFF
TRBJ2-5 | NA | once | TRBV7-6 | TGTGCCAGCAGCTCAAGCGAGAACCAAGAGACCCAGTACTTC | CASSSSENQETQYF
TRBJ2-1 | NA | NA | TRBV3-1/TRBV3-2 | TGTGCCAGCAGCCAAGATGGCCCGGGGGAGCTCTCGGGGGATGAGCAGTTCTTC | CASSQDGPGELSGDEQFF
TRBJ2-3 | NA | NA | TRBV13 | TGTGCCAGCAGCTATCGAACCACCACAATTGGCTCAGGGACAGATACGCAGTATTTT | CASSYRTTTIGSGTDTQYF
TRBJ2-2 | TRBD2 | once | TRBV7-6 | TGTGCCAGCAGCTTATTAGTGAGGCTAGCGGCGAACACCGGGGAGCTGTTTTTT | CASSLLVRLAANTGELFF
TRBJ1-3 | NA | NA | TRBV7-9 | TGTGCCAGCAGCACAGGAATCTCTGGAAACACCATATATTTT | CASSTGISGNTIYF
TRBJ2-1 | TRBD2 | once | TRBV7-2 | TGTGCCAGCAGCCATGGGGACTATTTGGGTGAGCAGTTCTTC | CASSHGDYLGEQFF
TRBJ1-5 | NA | NA | TRBV5-1 | TGCGCCAGCAGCTTGGCGGGGGGCAATCAGCCCCAGCATTTT | CASSLAGGNQPQHF
TRBJ2-7 | NA | NA | TRBV5-1 | TGCGCCAGCAGCACTGGCGGTTTCTACGAGCAGTACTTC | CASSTGGFYEQYF
TRBJ2-7 | TRBD2 | NA | TRBV14 | TGTGCCAGCAGCCTGGGACTAGCGGGAGTTAAGTACTTC | CASSLGLAGVKYF